This TCR beta chain was captured by sequencing in a study of blood T cells in healthy people across ages. Findings and caveats of the study: Estimates based on one million T cells were treated as lower bounds. PBMCs that were unsorted prevented a conclusive naive versus antigen-experienced comparison. Long-lived donors carried more naive CD4+ cells and greater diversity than aged donors.

Sample-barcoded 5' priming and a J-beta primer mix drove a second PCR of roughly 6 to 12 cycles. MiXCR, run by TCRdb on the 5' RACE reads, gives a single entry per CDR3 protein. The table lists 700,000 or so distinct CDR3 sequences, around 38% of them singletons, with around 30% in the top ten. The CDR3 length is 15 residues. The germline V gene has CDR1 MGHDK and CDR2 SYGVNS. In its sample, this clonotype was seen once. As yet, its antigen is unknown. The clonotype comes from a man older than 75 in good health. The specimen was blood. This chain uses TRBV25-1 with TRBJ2-4; D may be TRBD2 (6 bases). The closer fit of TRBJ2-7 to the DNA end suggests the J call may be wrong. The CDR3 reads CASSEAGTLPYEQYF. CDR3 nucleotides: TGTGCCAGCAGTGAAGCGGGGACTCTCCCCTACGAGCAGTACTTC.